This record concerns one T cell receptor (beta chain) sequence. Its cognate antigen is unknown. The data were produced by immunoSEQ multiplex PCR, yet TCRdb's version contains in-frame clones alone and is incomplete. The table has under 140,000 clones, roughly 92% seen once. The junction had 4 bases not matched to a gene; V was cut back by 8 bases and J by 0 bases. This CDR3 comprises 13 residues. Per germline, CDR1 SGHRS and CDR2 YFSETQ. Second-dose schedules of about 4 or about 12 weeks were combined. This sample was included in a study of T cell responses to AZD1222 COVID-19 vaccine. General study results and limits: Clonal diversity may have been underestimated in mostly white British donors. Breadth and depth of Spike-specific TCRs rose after two AZD1222 doses. Baseline serology detected seropositivity in only five or six AZD1222 recipients.

The chain uses TRBV5-1 and TRBJ2-7, with 8 bases identical to TRBD1. Sequences were derived from peripheral blood, sampled 28 days after the second AZD1222 dose. The receptor was isolated from an adult who received the AZD1222 COVID-19 vaccine. The CDR3 protein is CARTGQDSYEQYF. The CDR3 DNA reads as TGCGCCAGAACGGGACAGGACTCCTACGAGCAGTACTTC.